The T cell receptor (beta chain) described here comes from a study of blood T cell repertoires in COVID-19. Overall study context: Sample material is recorded as cDNA or gDNA derived from T cells, B-cell-depleted T cells, or PBMCs.

This table comes from immunoSEQ multiplex PCR, and its TCRdb copy is limited to in-frame clones, with some not included. Of approximately 57,000 clones in the sample, about 83% were seen once. The CDR3 consists of 18 residues. Unmatched junction bases numbered 12, after V lost 4 bases and J lost 3 bases. Looked up from germline, CDR1 is KGHSH and CDR2 is LQKENI. The TCR was taken from a man aged 35 to 55 with active COVID-19. What was sequenced was peripheral blood. V is TRBV18 and J is TRBJ2-3; TRBD2 matches 11 bases. This CDR3 reads CASSQNRRRTSGTDTQYF. The CDR3 nucleotides read TGTGCCAGCTCACAAAACAGAAGGCGGACTAGCGGGACAGATACGCAGTATTTT.